The rows below give T cell receptor beta chains drawn from one sample of a study of blood T cells in healthy people across ages. TCRdb reprocessed the 5' RACE reads via MiXCR and lists one record per CDR3 protein. The table records 700,000 or so distinct CDR3 sequences, 20% to 25% of them present only once. The sequencing input was blood. Receptors were obtained from a man between 65 and 80 years old in good health. Both conserved end residues are trimmed from each CDR3.

ASSQGAGTGTAF	TRBJ1-1	TRBV3-1
ASSSKGTSEREKF	TRBJ2-1	TRBV7-9
ASRATPGTPGGELF	TRBJ2-2	TRBV9
ASSLSGLAGVDTQY	TRBJ2-3	TRBV7-2
ASSAGGLRGDTQY	TRBJ2-3	TRBV7-2
SVPRLAGADTQY	TRBJ2-3	TRBV29-1
ASWVGGATEAF	TRBJ1-1	TRBV12-3/TRBV12-4
ASSPPAASSYEQY	TRBJ2-7	TRBV7-9
SAPGDYGYT	TRBJ1-2	TRBV20-1
ASSLWQGVGGYT	TRBJ1-2	TRBV12-3/TRBV12-4
ASSHGTGDGLSNYGYT	TRBJ1-2	TRBV4-1
ASSPWDRGAHTEAF	TRBJ1-1	TRBV18
ASSLGVTGDTEAF	TRBJ1-1	TRBV5-8